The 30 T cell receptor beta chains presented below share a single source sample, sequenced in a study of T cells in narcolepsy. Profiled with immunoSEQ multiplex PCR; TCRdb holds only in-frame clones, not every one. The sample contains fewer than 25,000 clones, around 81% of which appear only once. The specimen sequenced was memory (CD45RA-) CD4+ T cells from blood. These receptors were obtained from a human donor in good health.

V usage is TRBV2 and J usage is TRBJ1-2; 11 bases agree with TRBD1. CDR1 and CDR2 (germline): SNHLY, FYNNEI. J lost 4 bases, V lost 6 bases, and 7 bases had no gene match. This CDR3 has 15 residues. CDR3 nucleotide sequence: TGTGCCAGCAGGCCGGGACAGGGGGAGAGCTATGGCTACACCTTC. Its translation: CASRPGQGESYGYTF. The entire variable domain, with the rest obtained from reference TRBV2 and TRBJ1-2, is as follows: EPEVTQTPSHQVTQMGQEVILRCVPISNHLYFYWYRQILGQKVEFLVSFYNNEISEKSEIFDDQFSVERPDGSNFTLKIRSTKLEDSAMYFCASRPGQGESYGYTFGSGTRLTVV.

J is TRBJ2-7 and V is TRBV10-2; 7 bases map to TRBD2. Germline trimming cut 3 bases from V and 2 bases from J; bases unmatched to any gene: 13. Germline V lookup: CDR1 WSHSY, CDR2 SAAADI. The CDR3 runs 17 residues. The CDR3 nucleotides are TGCGCCAGCAGTGACCACCGGACTAGTGGTGGGGCCTACGAGCAGTACTTC. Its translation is CASSDHRTSGGAYEQYF.

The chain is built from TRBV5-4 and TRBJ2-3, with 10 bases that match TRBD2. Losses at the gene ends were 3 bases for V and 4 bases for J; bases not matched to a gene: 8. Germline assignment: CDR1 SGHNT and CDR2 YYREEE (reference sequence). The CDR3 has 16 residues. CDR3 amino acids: CASSSLAGVSADTQYF. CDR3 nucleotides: TGTGCCAGCAGCTCGCTAGCGGGGGTTTCGGCAGATACGCAGTATTTT.

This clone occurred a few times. CDR3 nucleotide sequence: TGTGCCAGCAGCTCCTTCGATACGCAGTATTTT. This encodes CASSSFDTQYF. The V gene is TRBV5-4, the J gene TRBJ2-3, with D uncertain. Trimming left V 3 bases short and J 6 bases short, with 5 bases between. The CDR3 is made up of 11 amino acids. Per the germline V gene, CDR1 is SGHNT and CDR2 is YYREEE (reference sequence).

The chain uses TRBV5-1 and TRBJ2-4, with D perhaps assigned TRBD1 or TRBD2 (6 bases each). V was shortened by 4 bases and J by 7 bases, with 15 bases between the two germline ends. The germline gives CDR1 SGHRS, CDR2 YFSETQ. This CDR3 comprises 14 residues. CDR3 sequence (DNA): TGCGCCAGCAGCCCCGAAGGGGGGTGGAACATTCAGTACTTC. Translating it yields CASSPEGGWNIQYF.

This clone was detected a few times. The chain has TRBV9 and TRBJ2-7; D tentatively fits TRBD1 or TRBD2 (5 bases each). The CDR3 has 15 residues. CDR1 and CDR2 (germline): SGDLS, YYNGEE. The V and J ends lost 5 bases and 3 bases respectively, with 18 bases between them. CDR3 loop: CASSSQVAGSYEQYF. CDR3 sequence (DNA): TGTGCCAGCAGTTCCCAGGTGGCAGGGAGCTACGAGCAGTACTTC.

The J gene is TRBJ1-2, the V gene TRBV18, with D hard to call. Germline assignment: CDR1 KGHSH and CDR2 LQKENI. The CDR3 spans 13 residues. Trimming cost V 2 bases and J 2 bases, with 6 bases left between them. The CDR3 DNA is TGTGCCAGCTCACCAGAAAGGAACTATGGCTACACCTTC. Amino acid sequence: CASSPERNYGYTF.

The chain's CDR3 is CASEGYSYEQYF. CDR3 bases: TGTGCCAGCGAAGGATACTCCTACGAGCAGTACTTC. The rearrangement uses TRBV5-5 and TRBJ2-7; unclear D gene. The CDR3 extends over 12 amino acids. Germline CDR1 and CDR2: SGHKS and YYEKEE (reference sequence). V was clipped by 7 bases and J by 0 bases, with 8 bases between them.

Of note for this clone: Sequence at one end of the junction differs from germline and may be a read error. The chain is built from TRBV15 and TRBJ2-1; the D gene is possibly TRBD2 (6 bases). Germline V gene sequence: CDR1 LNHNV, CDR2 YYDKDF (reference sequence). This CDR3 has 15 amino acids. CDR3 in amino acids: CATSREKVGLTEQFF. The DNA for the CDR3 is TGTGCCACCAGCCGAGAAAAAGTGGGACTGACGGAGCAGTTCTTC.

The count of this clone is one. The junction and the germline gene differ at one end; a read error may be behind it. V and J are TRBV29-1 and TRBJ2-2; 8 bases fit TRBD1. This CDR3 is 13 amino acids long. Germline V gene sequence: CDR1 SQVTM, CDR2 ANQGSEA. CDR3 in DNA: TGCAGCACAGGGGGGCCGAATACCGGGGAGCTGTTTTTT. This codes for CSTGGPNTGELFF.

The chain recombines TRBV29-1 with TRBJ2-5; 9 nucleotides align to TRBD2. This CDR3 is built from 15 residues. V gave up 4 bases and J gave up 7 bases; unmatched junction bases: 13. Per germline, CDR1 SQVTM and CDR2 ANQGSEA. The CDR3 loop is CSVARASGASGTQYF. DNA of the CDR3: TGCAGCGTTGCCCGTGCTAGCGGGGCCTCCGGGACCCAGTACTTC.

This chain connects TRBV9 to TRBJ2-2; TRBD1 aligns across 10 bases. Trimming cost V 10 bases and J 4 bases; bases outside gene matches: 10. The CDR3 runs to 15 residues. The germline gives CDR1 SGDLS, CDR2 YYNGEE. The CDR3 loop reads CASTRQGAFTGELFF. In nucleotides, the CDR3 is TGTGCCTCCACGAGACAGGGGGCGTTCACCGGGGAGCTGTTTTTT.

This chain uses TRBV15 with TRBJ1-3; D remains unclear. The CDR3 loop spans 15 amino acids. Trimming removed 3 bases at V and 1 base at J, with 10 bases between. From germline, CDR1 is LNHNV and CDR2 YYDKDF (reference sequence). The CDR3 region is CATSRQRVSGNTIYF. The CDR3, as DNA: TGTGCCACCAGCAGGCAAAGGGTTTCTGGAAACACCATATATTTT.

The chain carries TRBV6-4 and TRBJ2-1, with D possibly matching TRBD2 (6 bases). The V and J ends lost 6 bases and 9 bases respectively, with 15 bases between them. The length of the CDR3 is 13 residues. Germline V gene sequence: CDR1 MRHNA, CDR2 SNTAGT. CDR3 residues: CASSRTGDGEQFF. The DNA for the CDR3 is TGTGCCAGCAGCAGGACGGGAGACGGTGAGCAGTTCTTC.

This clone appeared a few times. In nucleotides, the CDR3 is TGTGCCAGCAGCCAAAAGACAGGGGCGAACACTGAAGCTTTCTTT. Translated: CASSQKTGANTEAFF. The J gene is TRBJ1-1, the V gene TRBV7-8; 8 nucleotides match TRBD1. Unmatched junction bases numbered 6, after V lost 5 bases and J lost 1 base. The CDR3 covers 15 residues. The germline gives CDR1 SGHVS, CDR2 FQNEAQ. Using reference TRBV7-8 and TRBJ1-1 for the parts outside the CDR3, the full variable domain is GAGVSQSPRYKVAKRGQDVALRCDPISGHVSLFWYQQALGQGPEFLTYFQNEAQLDKSGLPSDRFFAERPEGSVSTLKIQRTQQEDSAVYLCASSQKTGANTEAFFGQGTRLTVV.

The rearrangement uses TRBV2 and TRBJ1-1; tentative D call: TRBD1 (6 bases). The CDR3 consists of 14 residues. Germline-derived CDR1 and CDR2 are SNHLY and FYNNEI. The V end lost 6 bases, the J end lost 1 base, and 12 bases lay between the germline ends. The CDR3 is CASSLQGRNTEAFF. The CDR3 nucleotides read TGTGCCAGCAGCCTCCAGGGGAGGAACACTGAAGCTTTCTTT.

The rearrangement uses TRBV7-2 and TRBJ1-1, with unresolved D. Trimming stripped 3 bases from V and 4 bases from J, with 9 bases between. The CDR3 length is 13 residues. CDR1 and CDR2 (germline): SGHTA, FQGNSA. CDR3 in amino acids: CASSFLGPTEAFF. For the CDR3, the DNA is TGTGCCAGCAGCTTTCTGGGCCCCACTGAAGCTTTCTTT.

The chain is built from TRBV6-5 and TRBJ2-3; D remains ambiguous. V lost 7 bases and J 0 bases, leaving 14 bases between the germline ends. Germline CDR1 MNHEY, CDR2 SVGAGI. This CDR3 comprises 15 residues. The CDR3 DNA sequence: TGTGCCAGCACCGAAGGTCTTACTAGCACAGATACGCAGTATTTT. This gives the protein CASTEGLTSTDTQYF.

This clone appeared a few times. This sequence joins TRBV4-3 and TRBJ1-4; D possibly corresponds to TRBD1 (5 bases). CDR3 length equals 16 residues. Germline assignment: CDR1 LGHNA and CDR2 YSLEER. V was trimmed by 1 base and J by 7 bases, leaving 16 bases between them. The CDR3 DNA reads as TGCGCCAGCAGCCAAGGGGCAGGCAGGGTCCGTGAAAAACTGTTTTTT. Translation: CASSQGAGRVREKLFF.

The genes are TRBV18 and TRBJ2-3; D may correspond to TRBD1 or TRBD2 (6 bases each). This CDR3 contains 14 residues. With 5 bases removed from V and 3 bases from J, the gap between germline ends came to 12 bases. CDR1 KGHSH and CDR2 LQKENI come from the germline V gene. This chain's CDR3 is CASSLTRGTDTQYF. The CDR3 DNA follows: TGTGCCAGCTCATTGACTAGGGGGACAGATACGCAGTATTTT.

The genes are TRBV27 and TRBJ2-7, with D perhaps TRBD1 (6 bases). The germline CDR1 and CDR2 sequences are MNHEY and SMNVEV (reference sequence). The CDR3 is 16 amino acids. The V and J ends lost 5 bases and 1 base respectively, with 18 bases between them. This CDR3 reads CASSRQVTVLSYEQYF. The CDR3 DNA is TGTGCCAGCAGTCGACAGGTTACGGTATTATCCTACGAGCAGTACTTC.

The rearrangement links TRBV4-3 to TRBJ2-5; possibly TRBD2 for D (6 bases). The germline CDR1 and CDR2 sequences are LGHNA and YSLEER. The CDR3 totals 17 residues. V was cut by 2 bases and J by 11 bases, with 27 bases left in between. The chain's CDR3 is CASSQTASGTGGFGQYF. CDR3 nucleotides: TGCGCCAGCAGCCAAACAGCTTCCGGGACTGGAGGTTTTGGGCAGTACTTC.

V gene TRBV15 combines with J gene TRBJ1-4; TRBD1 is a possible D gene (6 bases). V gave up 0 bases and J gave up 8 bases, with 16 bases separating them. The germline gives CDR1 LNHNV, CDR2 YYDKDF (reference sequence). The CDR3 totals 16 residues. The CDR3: CATSREPRGAREKLFF. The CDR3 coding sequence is TGTGCCACCAGCAGAGAACCCCGGGGGGCGAGGGAAAAACTGTTTTTT.

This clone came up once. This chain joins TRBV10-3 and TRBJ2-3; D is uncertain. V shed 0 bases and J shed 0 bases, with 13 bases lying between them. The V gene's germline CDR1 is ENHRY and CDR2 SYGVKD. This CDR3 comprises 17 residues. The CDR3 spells CAISESMGRLSTDTQYF. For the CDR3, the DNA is TGTGCCATCAGTGAGTCGATGGGTCGATTAAGCACAGATACGCAGTATTTT.

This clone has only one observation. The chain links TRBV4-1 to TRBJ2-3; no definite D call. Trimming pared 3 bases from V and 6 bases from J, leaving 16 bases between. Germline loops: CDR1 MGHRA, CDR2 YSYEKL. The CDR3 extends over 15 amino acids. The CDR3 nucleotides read TGCGCCAGCAGCCAGACCGGAACCCACGGGGATACGCAGTATTTT. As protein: CASSQTGTHGDTQYF.

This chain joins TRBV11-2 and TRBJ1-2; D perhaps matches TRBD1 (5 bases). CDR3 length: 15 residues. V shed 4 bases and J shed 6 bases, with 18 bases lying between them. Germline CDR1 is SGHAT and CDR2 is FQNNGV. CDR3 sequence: CASSSKGLLGDGYTF. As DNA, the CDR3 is TGTGCCAGCAGCTCCAAGGGGCTTCTTGGCGATGGCTACACCTTC.

CDR3 region: CASSISGTGIYEQYF. The CDR3, as DNA: TGTGCCAGTAGTATCTCCGGGACAGGGATCTACGAGCAGTACTTC. The V call is TRBV19, the J call TRBJ2-7; 9 positions agree with TRBD1. V dropped 3 bases and J dropped 3; count of bases not matched to a gene: 6. The V gene's germline CDR1 is LNHDA and CDR2 SQIVND (reference sequence). This CDR3 comprises 15 residues.

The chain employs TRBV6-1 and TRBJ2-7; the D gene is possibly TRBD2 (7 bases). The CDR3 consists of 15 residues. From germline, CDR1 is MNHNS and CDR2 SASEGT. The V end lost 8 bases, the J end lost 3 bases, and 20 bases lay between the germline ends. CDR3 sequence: CASRLEGGISYEQYF. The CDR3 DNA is TGTGCCAGCCGCCTAGAGGGGGGGATTAGCTACGAGCAGTACTTC.

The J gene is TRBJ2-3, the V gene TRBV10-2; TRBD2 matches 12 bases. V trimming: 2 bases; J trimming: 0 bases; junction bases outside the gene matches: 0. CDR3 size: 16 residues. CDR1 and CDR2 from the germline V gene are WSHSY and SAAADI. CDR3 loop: CASSEGTSGSTDTQYF. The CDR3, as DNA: TGCGCCAGCAGTGAGGGGACTAGCGGGAGCACAGATACGCAGTATTTT.

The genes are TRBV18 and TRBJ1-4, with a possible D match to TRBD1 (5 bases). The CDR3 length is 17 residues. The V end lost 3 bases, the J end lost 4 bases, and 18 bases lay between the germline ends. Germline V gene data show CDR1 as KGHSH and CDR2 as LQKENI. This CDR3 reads CASSPLPGPEVNEKLFF. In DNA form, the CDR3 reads TGTGCCAGCTCACCTTTACCGGGGCCGGAAGTTAATGAAAAACTGTTTTTT.